This T cell receptor beta chain originates from a study of Graves' ophthalmopathy and Graves' hyperthyroidism. In the study overall: Researchers classed hyperthyroidism as stable given no ophthalmopathy within 18 months of follow-up.

This clonotype was seen ten or more times. Its antigen is undetermined. The germline gene is not matched at one end of the junction; a read error may be the cause. General study points: Detected in blood as well were most expanded thyroid clonotypes with frequency above 0.001. The model achieved roughly 66% sensitivity and around 78% specificity for ophthalmopathy progression.

For repertoire sequencing, the TCR beta CDR3 regions were amplified from RNA transcripts. HTBI primers served in a first-round RT-PCR, which a second-round multiplex PCR followed. Each CDR3 protein gets one entry after TCRdb re-called the multiplex PCR reads with MiXCR. The table records around 1.1 million distinct CDR3 sequences, around a third of them present only once. Eligible hyperthyroidism cases comprised new diagnoses of under 2 months' duration in individuals aged 18 to 65. Germline V lookup: CDR1 PRHDT, CDR2 FYEKMQ (reference sequence). The CDR3 is 12 amino acids. This receptor was obtained from an adult man with Graves' hyperthyroidism. This chain uses TRBV13 with TRBJ2-7; the match to TRBD2 covers 8 bases. The sequenced material came from peripheral blood or thyroid tissue (not recorded which). CDR3 protein: CASSRREGLGHF. The CDR3 coding sequence is TGTGCCAGCAGCCGACGTGAGGGACTAGGGCACTTC.